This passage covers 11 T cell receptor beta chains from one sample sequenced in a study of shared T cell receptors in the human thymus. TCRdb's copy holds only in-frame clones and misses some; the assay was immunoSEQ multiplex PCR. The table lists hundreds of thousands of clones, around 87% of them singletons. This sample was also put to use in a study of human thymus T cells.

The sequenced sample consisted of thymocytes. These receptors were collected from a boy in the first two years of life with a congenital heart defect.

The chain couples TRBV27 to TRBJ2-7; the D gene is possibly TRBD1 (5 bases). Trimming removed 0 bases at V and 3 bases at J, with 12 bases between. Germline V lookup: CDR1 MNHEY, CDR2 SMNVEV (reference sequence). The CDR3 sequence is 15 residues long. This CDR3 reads CASSLSPQEYYEQYF. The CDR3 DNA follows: TGTGCCAGCAGTTTATCCCCACAGGAATACTACGAGCAGTACTTC.

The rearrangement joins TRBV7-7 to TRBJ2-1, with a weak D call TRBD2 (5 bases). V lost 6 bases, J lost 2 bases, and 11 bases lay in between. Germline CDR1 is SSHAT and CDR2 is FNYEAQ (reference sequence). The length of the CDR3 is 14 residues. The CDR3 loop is CASSPSRTYNEQFF. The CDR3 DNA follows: TGTGCCAGCAGTCCTAGCAGGACCTACAATGAGCAGTTCTTC.

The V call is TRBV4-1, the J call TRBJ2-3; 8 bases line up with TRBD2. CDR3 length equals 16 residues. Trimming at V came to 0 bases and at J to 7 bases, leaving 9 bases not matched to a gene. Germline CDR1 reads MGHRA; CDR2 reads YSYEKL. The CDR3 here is CASSQDPREGRNTQYF. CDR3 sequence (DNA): TGCGCCAGCAGCCAAGATCCCCGGGAGGGTCGCAATACGCAGTATTTT.

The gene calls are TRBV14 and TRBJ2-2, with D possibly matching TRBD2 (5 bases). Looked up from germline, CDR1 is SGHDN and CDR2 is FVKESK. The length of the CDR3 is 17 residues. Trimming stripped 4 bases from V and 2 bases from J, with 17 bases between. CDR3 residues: CASSRVEPRDNTGELFF. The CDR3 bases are TGTGCCAGCAGCCGTGTAGAACCCCGGGATAACACCGGGGAGCTGTTTTTT.

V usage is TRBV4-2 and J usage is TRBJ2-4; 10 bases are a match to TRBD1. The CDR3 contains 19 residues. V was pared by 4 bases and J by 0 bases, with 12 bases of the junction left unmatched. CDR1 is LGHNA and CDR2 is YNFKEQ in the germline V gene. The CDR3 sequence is CASSRGQGVRPIAKNIQYF. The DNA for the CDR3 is TGTGCCAGCAGCCGCGGACAGGGGGTCAGACCAATAGCCAAAAACATTCAGTACTTC.

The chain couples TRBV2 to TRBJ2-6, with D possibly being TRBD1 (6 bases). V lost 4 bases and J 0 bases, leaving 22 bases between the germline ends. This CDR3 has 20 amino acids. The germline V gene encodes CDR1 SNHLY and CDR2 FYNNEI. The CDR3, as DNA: TGTGCCAGCAGTGTGAGTAAGGTTTGGACAGTCCCCTCTGGGGCCAACGTCCTGACTTTC. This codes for CASSVSKVWTVPSGANVLTF.

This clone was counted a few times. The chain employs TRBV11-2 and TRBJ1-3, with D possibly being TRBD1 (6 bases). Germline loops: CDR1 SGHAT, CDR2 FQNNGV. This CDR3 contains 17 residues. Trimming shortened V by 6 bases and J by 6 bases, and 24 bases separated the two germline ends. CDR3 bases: TGTGCCAGCAGTGATCAATCTGGGGGCAGGAGACCAAACACCATATATTTT. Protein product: CASSDQSGGRRPNTIYF.

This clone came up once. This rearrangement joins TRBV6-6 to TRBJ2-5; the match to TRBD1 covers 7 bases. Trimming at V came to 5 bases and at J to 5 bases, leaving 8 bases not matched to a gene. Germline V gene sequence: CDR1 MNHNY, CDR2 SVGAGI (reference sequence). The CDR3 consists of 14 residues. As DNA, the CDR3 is TGTGCCAGCAGTGCCCGACAGGGCGACGAGACCCAGTACTTC. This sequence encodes CASSARQGDETQYF.

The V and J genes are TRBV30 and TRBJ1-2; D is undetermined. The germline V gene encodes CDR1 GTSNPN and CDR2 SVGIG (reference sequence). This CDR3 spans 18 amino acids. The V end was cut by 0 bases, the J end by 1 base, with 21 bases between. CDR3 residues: CAWSVLPVSKRYNYGYTF. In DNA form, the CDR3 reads TGTGCCTGGAGTGTACTTCCCGTAAGCAAGCGCTATAACTATGGCTACACCTTC. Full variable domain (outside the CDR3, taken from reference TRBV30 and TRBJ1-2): SQTIHQWPATLVQPVGSPLSLECTVEGTSNPNLYWYRQAAGRGLQLLFYSVGIGQISSEVPQNLSASRPQDRQFILSSKKLLLSDSGFYLCAWSVLPVSKRYNYGYTFGSGTRLTVV.

CDR3 bases: TGTGCCAGTAGTATTGGGGACACGAATACGCAGTATTTT. Residues: CASSIGDTNTQYF. V is TRBV19 and J is TRBJ2-3; a possible D gene is TRBD1 (6 bases). Germline assignment: CDR1 LNHDA and CDR2 SQIVND (reference sequence). The CDR3 has 13 amino acids. V lost 3 bases, J lost 7 bases, and 11 bases lay in between.

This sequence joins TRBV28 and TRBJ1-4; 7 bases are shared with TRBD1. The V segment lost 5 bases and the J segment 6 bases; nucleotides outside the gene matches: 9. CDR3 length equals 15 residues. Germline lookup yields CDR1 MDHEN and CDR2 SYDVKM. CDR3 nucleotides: TGTGCCAGCAGTATCAGGCGAGACAGGGATGAAAAACTGTTTTTT. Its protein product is CASSIRRDRDEKLFF.